This TCR beta chain was profiled in a study of tumor-infiltrating lymphocytes in oesophageal squamous cell carcinoma. V was cut by 5 bases and J by 1 base, with 12 bases left in between. CDR3 length: 15 residues. CDR1 MDHEN and CDR2 SYDVKM come from the germline V gene. Via MiXCR, TCRdb re-called the PCR reads, giving one row per CDR3 protein. The table shows approximately 9,500 distinct CDR3 sequences, with 58% occurring only once. The source is a female donor with esophageal squamous cell carcinoma. The genes are TRBV28 and TRBJ2-4, with D perhaps matching TRBD1 (6 bases). Source material: esophageal tumor tissue. CDR3 sequence: CASSTGSAAKNIQYF. For the CDR3, the DNA is TGTGCCAGCAGTACAGGGAGTGCGGCCAAAAACATTCAGTACTTC.